Described below is a single TCR beta chain sequence and its context. This receptor's antigen is unknown. No base quality information exists; no much larger clone differs at one position. The data derive from a study of control samples from healthy donors and cancer patients (dated by TCRdb to 2020 to 2021). Libraries were constructed by the immunoSEQ multiplex PCR assay. Held by TCRdb, this immuneACCESS table contains in-frame sequences only and omits some clones. Under half of the omission traces to an unresolved V gene where checked; the cause of the rest is unknown. This sample comprises about 160,000 clones, about 94% of them detected only once. The top ten clones comprise 14% of the sample. CDR1 and CDR2 were assigned from the germline V gene as SGHRS and YFSETQ. V and J are truncated by 1 base and 5 bases respectively, leaving an intervening sequence of 15 bases. Spanning cysteine to phenylalanine, the CDR3 consists of 15 amino acids. Just the 45-base CDR3 DNA is kept, in frame starting at base 1.

The sequence links TRBV5-1 to TRBJ1-1, and perhaps TRBD1 as D gene, on 5 matching bases. The sequenced sample consisted of PBMCs. The source is a man between 60 and 75 years old with colorectal cancer. The CDR3 reads as follows: CASSLMGQVGTEAFF. The DNA sequence is TGCGCCAGCAGCTTGATGGGGCAGGTTGGGACTGAAGCTTTCTTT.